The 7 T cell receptor beta chains below all came from one sample that was sequenced in a study of CD8 T cells in ankylosing spondylitis. In TCRdb, the 5' RACE reads were re-called with MiXCR into one record per CDR3 protein. Of some 140,000 distinct CDR3 sequences listed, roughly 8% were seen once; the top ten hold more than 7%. Source material: synovial fluid, either unsorted or a sorted T cell fraction (not recorded which). These receptors came from a male donor with ankylosing spondylitis.

V gene TRBV28 combines with J gene TRBJ2-1; D is possibly TRBD2 (6 bases). V dropped 7 bases and J dropped 3 bases, with 16 bases sitting between them. The CDR3 contains 15 residues. In germline, CDR1 is MDHEN, CDR2 SYDVKM. CDR3 loop: CASIESGTFYNEQFF. As DNA, the CDR3 is TGTGCCAGCATAGAGTCAGGGACTTTCTACAATGAGCAGTTCTTC.

CDR3: CARHVGAETQYF. The CDR3 region has the DNA TGTGCCAGGCATGTTGGAGCGGAGACCCAGTACTTC. The J gene is TRBJ2-5, the V gene TRBV2; D unclear. Trimming stripped 9 bases from V and 5 bases from J, with 13 bases between. Germline-derived CDR1 and CDR2 are SNHLY and FYNNEI. The CDR3 runs 12 residues.

With regard to this clonotype: Just one base apart from a much larger clone, this may be a read error. The V gene is TRBV7-4, the J gene TRBJ2-2; 11 bases are a match to TRBD1. This CDR3 has 17 residues. Germline CDR1 is SGHVT and CDR2 is SQSDAQ. CDR3 nucleotide sequence: TGTACCAGCAGCCACGGAGGGACAGGGGGGTACACCGGGGAGCTGTTTTTT. This sequence encodes CTSSHGGTGGYTGELFF.

The J gene is TRBJ1-1, the V gene TRBV4-3, with D possibly TRBD1 on 5 matching bases. This CDR3 has 15 amino acids. V lost 0 bases, J lost 6 bases, and 14 bases lay in between. Germline lookup yields CDR1 LGHNA and CDR2 YSLEER. The CDR3 reads CASSQDWGKVAEAFF. In DNA, the CDR3 is TGCGCCAGCAGCCAAGATTGGGGGAAGGTCGCTGAAGCTTTCTTT.

This clonotype has at least ten counts. This sequence joins TRBV29-1 and TRBJ2-7, with D perhaps given as TRBD1 or TRBD2 (5 bases each). Trimming removed 5 bases at V and 5 bases at J, with 13 bases between. CDR3 length equals 12 residues. Germline lookup yields CDR1 SQVTM and CDR2 ANQGSEA. The CDR3 reads CSVPGPPDEQYF. CDR3 in DNA: TGCAGCGTTCCGGGACCTCCAGACGAGCAGTACTTC.

The chain employs TRBV7-3 and TRBJ2-3, with TRBD1 matching 7 bases. Germline V gene sequence: CDR1 SGHTA, CDR2 FQGTGA. J lost 0 bases, V lost 0 bases, and 3 bases had no gene match. This CDR3 region has 16 residues. The CDR3 nucleotides are TGTGCCAGCAGCTTAACGCGCAGGGGGAGCACAGATACGCAGTATTTT. Amino acids: CASSLTRRGSTDTQYF.

This clonotype was counted at least ten times. The V call is TRBV5-8, the J call TRBJ1-2; no reliable D call. The CDR3 is 15 amino acids. CDR1 is SGHTS, CDR2 YDEGEE, per germline. V dropped 4 bases and J dropped 3 bases, with 16 bases sitting between them. CDR3 amino acids: CASSPRLRRDYGYTF. The CDR3 region has the DNA TGTGCCAGCAGCCCCCGATTGAGGAGGGACTATGGCTACACCTTC.